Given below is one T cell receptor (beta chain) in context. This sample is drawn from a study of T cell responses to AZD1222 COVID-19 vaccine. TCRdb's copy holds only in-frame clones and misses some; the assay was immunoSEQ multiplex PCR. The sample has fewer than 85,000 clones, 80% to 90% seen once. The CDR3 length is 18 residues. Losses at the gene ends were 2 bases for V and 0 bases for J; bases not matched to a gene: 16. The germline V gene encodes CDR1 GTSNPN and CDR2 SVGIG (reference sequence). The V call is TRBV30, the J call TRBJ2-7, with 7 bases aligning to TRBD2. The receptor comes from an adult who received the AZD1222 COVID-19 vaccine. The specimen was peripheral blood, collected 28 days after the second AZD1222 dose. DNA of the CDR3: TGTGCCTGGAGTATAGGGACTACCCAAAAAACCGACTCCTACGAGCAGTACTTC. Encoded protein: CAWSIGTTQKTDSYEQYF.